This TCR beta chain was identified during a study of blood T cell repertoires in COVID-19. For the study at large: Sample material is recorded as cDNA or gDNA derived from T cells, B-cell-depleted T cells, or PBMCs.

Cohorts were assigned according to the clinical history that participants reported. The V end lost 5 bases, the J end lost 3 bases, and 14 bases lay between the germline ends. CDR1 is LNHDA, CDR2 SQIVND, per germline (reference sequence). The CDR3 consists of 15 residues. Per the authors' pipeline: Reference gene primer amplification in the assay estimated nucleated cell counts. TCRdb's copy holds only in-frame clones and misses some; the assay was immunoSEQ multiplex PCR. D and trimming come from the DNA, and the V and J calls and clone size come from that table. The profile shows approximately 260,000 clones, 86% of them singletons.

The chain uses TRBV19 and TRBJ1-3, with D uncertain. The receptor was isolated from a woman in her 40s with acute COVID-19. Source material: PBMCs or T cells enriched from blood (not recorded which). CDR3 amino acids: CASSLAADGGNTIYF. The CDR3 DNA is TGTGCCAGTAGTCTCGCGGCCGACGGTGGAAACACCATATATTTT.